Described below is a single T cell receptor (beta chain) sequence and its context. This sample was included in a study of blood T cell repertoires in COVID-19. Overall study: COVID-19 samples from acute and convalescent phases originated in the United States, Italy and Spain. Sample material is recorded as cDNA or gDNA derived from T cells, B-cell-depleted T cells, or PBMCs.

The trim removed 3 bases at V and 1 base at J, leaving 1 base unmatched. This CDR3 is built from 14 residues. Looked up from germline, CDR1 is KGHSH and CDR2 is LQKENI. How the authors handled the data: Amplification from reference gene primers served as the basis for estimated nucleated cell counts. Generated by immunoSEQ multiplex PCR, the TCRdb table keeps only in-frame clones and is missing some. V and J calls and clone size are as listed in that table; D and trimming were resolved from the DNA. The data hold 35,000 to 55,000 clones, with about 91% observed a single time. The sample consisted of peripheral blood. The chain employs TRBV18 and TRBJ1-1; TRBD1 matches at 8 bases. The sequence came from a human donor in a cohort sampled during active COVID-19. The CDR3 DNA follows: TGTGCCAGCTCACCGGACAGGGAGAACACTGAAGCTTTCTTT. This sequence encodes CASSPDRENTEAFF.